This entry is about one T cell receptor beta chain. Antigen specificity is unknown. Primers included in the PCR were 60 Vbeta and 13 Jbeta primers. Libraries were prepared by immunoSEQ multiplex PCR; TCRdb keeps only in-frame clonotypes and omits some of them. The table records approximately 130,000 clones, roughly 85% of them present only once. The record originates from a study of cytomegalovirus exposure and HLA in healthy donors. General study results and limits: Information on immune exposure was restricted to one variable (CMV serostatus).

This CDR3 has 13 residues. Losses at the gene ends were 3 bases for V and 15 bases for J; bases not matched to a gene: 12. Germline CDR1 reads SGHTA; CDR2 reads FQGNSA. The genes are TRBV7-2 and TRBJ2-3; TRBD2 agrees at 7 bases. Sequencing was performed on PBMCs. This receptor was taken from a woman aged 25-40 years in good health and CMV-seropositive. CDR3 nucleotide sequence: TGTGCCAGCAGCTTGTCACGCCGGGAGGTTCCATATTTT. This gives the protein CASSLSRREVPYF.